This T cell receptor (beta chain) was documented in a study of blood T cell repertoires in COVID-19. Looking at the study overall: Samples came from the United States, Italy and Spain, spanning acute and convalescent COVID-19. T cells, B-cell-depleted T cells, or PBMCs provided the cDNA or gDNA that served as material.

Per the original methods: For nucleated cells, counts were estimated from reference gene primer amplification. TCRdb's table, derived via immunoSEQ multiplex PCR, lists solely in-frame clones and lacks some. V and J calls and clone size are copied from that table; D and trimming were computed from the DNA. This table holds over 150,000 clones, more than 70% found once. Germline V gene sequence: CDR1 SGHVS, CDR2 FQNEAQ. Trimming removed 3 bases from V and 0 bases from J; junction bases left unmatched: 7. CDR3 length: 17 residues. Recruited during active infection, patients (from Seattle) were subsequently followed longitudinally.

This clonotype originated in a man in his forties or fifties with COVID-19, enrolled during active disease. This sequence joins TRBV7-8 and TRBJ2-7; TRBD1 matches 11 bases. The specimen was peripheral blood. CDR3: CASSFDPGQGVSYEQYF. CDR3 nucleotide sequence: TGTGCCAGCAGCTTCGATCCGGGACAGGGGGTCTCCTACGAGCAGTACTTC.